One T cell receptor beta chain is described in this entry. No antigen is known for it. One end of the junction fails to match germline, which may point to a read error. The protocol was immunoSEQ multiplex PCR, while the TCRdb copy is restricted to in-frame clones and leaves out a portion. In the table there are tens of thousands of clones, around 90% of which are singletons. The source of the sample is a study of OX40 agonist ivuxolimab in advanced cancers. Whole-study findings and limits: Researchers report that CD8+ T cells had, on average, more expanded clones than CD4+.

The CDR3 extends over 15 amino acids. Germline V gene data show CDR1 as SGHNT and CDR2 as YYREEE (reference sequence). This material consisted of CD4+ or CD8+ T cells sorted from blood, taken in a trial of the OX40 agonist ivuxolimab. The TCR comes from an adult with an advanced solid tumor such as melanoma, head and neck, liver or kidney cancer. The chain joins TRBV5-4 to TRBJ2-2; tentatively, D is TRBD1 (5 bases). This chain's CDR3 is CASSQDSANTGELFF. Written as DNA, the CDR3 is TGCGCCAGCAGCCAAGACAGCGCGAACACCGGGGAGCTGTTTTTT.